The 32 T cell receptor beta chains given below trace back to one sample, sequenced in a study of cytotoxic CD8 clonotypes in ibrutinib-treated CLL. Sequenced by immunoSEQ multiplex PCR; TCRdb stores in-frame clones only, minus some. The sample has tens of thousands of clones, approximately 52% seen once; the top ten hold roughly 22%. This sample comprised PBMCs, obtained after 24 months of ibrutinib treatment. These receptors were obtained from a human donor with chronic lymphocytic leukemia.

A word on this clone: The same CDR3 is also encoded by other DNA sequences in this sample. V and J are TRBV20-1 and TRBJ2-5; D is unresolved. CDR1 DFQATT and CDR2 SNEGSKA come from the germline V gene (reference sequence). V was cut by 6 bases and J by 1 base, with 3 bases left in between. The CDR3 is 10 residues long. CDR3: CSASQETQYF. CDR3 DNA: TGCAGTGCCTCCCAAGAGACCCAGTACTTC.

J is TRBJ2-5 and V is TRBV28; D could derive from TRBD1 or TRBD2 (5 bases each). V gave up 8 bases and J gave up 13 bases, with 14 bases separating them. The CDR3 loop spans 10 amino acids. Germline V gene data show CDR1 as MDHEN and CDR2 as SYDVKM. The DNA for the CDR3 is TGTGCCAGCGGTCCGGGACGCCCGTACTTC. This gives the protein CASGPGRPYF. Complete variable domain (other parts from reference TRBV28 and TRBJ2-5): DVKVTQSSRYLVKRTGEKVFLECVQDMDHENMFWYRQDPGLGLRLIYFSYDVKMKEKGDIPEGYSVSREKKERFSLILESASTNQTSMYLCASGPGRPYFGPGTRLLVL.

CDR3: CASSGASYNEQFF. In DNA, the CDR3 is TGCGCCAGCAGTGGGGCCTCCTACAATGAGCAGTTCTTC. The genes are TRBV5-1 and TRBJ2-1; D is perhaps TRBD1 (5 bases). The CDR3 spans 13 residues. The V gene lost 5 bases and the J gene lost 0 bases, with 6 bases spanning the gap. In germline, CDR1 is SGHRS, CDR2 YFSETQ.

The chain couples TRBV5-1 to TRBJ1-4, with 9 bases matching TRBD1. V shed 2 bases, J shed 0 bases, and the junction held 2 bases outside the gene matches. CDR1 SGHRS and CDR2 YFSETQ come from the germline V gene. The CDR3 has 16 amino acids. The CDR3 coding sequence is TGCGCCAGCAGCTTACAGGGGGCCTCAACTAATGAAAAACTGTTTTTT. This encodes CASSLQGASTNEKLFF.

At least ten counts were recorded for this clone. The gene calls are TRBV5-4 and TRBJ2-1; 7 bases match TRBD2. V shed 4 bases and J 4 bases; nucleotides not matched to a gene: 14. This CDR3 spans 17 amino acids. Germline values: CDR1 SGHNT, CDR2 YYREEE (reference sequence). CDR3 DNA: TGTGCCAGCAGCCCGGGCCGGGCTAGCGGATTATACAATGAGCAGTTCTTC. Translated: CASSPGRASGLYNEQFF.

The chain has TRBV5-6 and TRBJ1-2; possibly TRBD1 for D (5 bases). Germline V gene data show CDR1 as SGHDT and CDR2 as YYEEEE. V was shortened by 2 bases and J by 7 bases, with 30 bases between the two germline ends. CDR3 length: 19 residues. The CDR3 DNA follows: TGTGCCAGCAGCTTTTTGTTAACCAGTCGAGACAGTCTAATGATTGGCTACACCTTC. Its translation: CASSFLLTSRDSLMIGYTF. Filled out from reference TRBV5-6 and TRBJ1-2, the complete variable domain reads DAGVTQSPTHLIKTRGQQVTLRCSPKSGHDTVSWYQQALGQGPQFIFQYYEEEERQRGNFPDRFSGHQFPNYSSELNVNALLLGDSALYLCASSFLLTSRDSLMIGYTFGSGTRLTVV.

The chain recombines TRBV28 with TRBJ2-3; 7 bases are shared with TRBD1. Germline V lookup: CDR1 MDHEN, CDR2 SYDVKM. This CDR3 is 15 amino acids long. The V and J ends lost 5 bases and 2 bases, in that order; junction bases with no gene match: 7. CDR3 sequence reads: CASSDQQGITDTQYF. CDR3 DNA sequence: TGTGCCAGCAGTGATCAACAGGGGATCACAGATACGCAGTATTTT.

This chain joins TRBV6-5 and TRBJ1-6; 9 bases fit TRBD1. CDR3 length equals 12 residues. Germline CDR1 is MNHEY and CDR2 is SVGAGI. Unmatched junction bases numbered 3, after V lost 6 bases and J lost 12 bases. CDR3 nucleotides: TGTGCCAGCAGATTGACAGGGGGACCCCTCCACTTT. This codes for CASRLTGGPLHF.

The J gene is TRBJ1-2, the V gene TRBV7-6; TRBD1 matches at 10 bases. CDR3 size: 13 residues. V was pared by 3 bases and J by 8 bases, with 3 bases of the junction left unmatched. CDR1 is SGHVS and CDR2 is FNYEAQ in the germline V gene. The CDR3 loop is CASSLGQGTGYTF. CDR3 DNA sequence: TGTGCCAGCAGCTTGGGACAGGGGACAGGCTACACCTTC.

This clone has ten or more counts. This sequence joins TRBV11-1 and TRBJ1-2; D remains unclear. The length of the CDR3 is 13 residues. V lost 0 bases and J lost 2, with 4 bases in between. CDR1 and CDR2 (germline): SGHAT, FQDESV (reference sequence). This chain's CDR3 is CASSLAANYGYTF. In DNA form, the CDR3 reads TGTGCCAGCAGCTTAGCAGCGAACTATGGCTACACCTTC.

There are many counts of this clone. V gene TRBV30 combines with J gene TRBJ2-1; D call uncertain. Trimming left V 7 bases short and J 14 bases short, with 18 bases between. This CDR3 has 11 amino acids. Germline V CDR1 and CDR2: GTSNPN, SVGIG (reference sequence). The CDR3 DNA is TGTGCCTCTTTAACTGGGGTAGTCAAGTTCTTC. Its translation is CASLTGVVKFF.

V gene TRBV6-5 combines with J gene TRBJ1-3; no reliable D call. The germline V gene encodes CDR1 MNHEY and CDR2 SVGAGI. The V end lost 6 bases, the J end lost 7 bases, and 16 bases lay between the germline ends. This CDR3 has 14 residues. The CDR3: CASSPRPYPNTIYF. The CDR3 DNA is TGTGCCAGCAGCCCACGACCCTACCCGAACACCATATATTTT.

The chain combines TRBV28 with TRBJ2-7, with D possibly matching TRBD2 (5 bases). V was pared by 4 bases and J by 6 bases, with 13 bases between. The CDR3 is 13 residues long. Germline values: CDR1 MDHEN, CDR2 SYDVKM. The DNA for the CDR3 is TGTGCCAGCAGTTGGGGTCGAGGGAGCGAGCAGTACTTC. This codes for CASSWGRGSEQYF.

The sample holds a few counts of this clone. The chain joins TRBV27 to TRBJ2-2; D possibly corresponds to TRBD2 (5 bases). Germline V gives CDR1 MNHEY, CDR2 SMNVEV (reference sequence). The CDR3 is made up of 13 amino acids. Trimming took 9 bases from V and 6 from J, leaving 14 bases between them. CDR3 residues: CASRRAGSGELFF. The CDR3 DNA is TGTGCCAGTCGAAGGGCGGGCTCCGGGGAGCTGTTTTTT.

The chain has TRBV6-5 and TRBJ1-5; no firm D call. Germline values: CDR1 MNHEY, CDR2 SVGAGI. The V end lost 2 bases, the J end lost 6 bases, and 8 bases lay between the germline ends. The CDR3 is made up of 13 amino acids. The CDR3 DNA follows: TGTGCCAGCAGTTACGCCCGGGCTCAGCCCCAGCATTTT. Its protein is CASSYARAQPQHF.

This clone has at least ten counts. Here the CDR3 reads CASSMGQNHQETQYF. The CDR3 DNA reads as TGTGCCAGCAGCATGGGACAGAACCACCAAGAGACCCAGTACTTC. This sequence joins TRBV7-2 and TRBJ2-5; 7 bases line up with TRBD1. CDR1 SGHTA and CDR2 FQGNSA come from the germline V gene. The CDR3 spans 15 residues. V shed 5 bases and J 0 bases; nucleotides not matched to a gene: 6.

This chain uses TRBV5-1 with TRBJ2-6, with D uncertain. This CDR3 is built from 17 residues. Germline V lookup: CDR1 SGHRS, CDR2 YFSETQ. V was trimmed by 1 base and J by 0 bases, leaving 11 bases between them. The CDR3 DNA reads as TGCGCCAGCAGCTTGACGAATTCCCGCTCTGGGGCCAACGTCCTGACTTTC. Its translation: CASSLTNSRSGANVLTF.

This clone was counted ten times or more. This sequence joins TRBV2 and TRBJ2-3, with 10 positions matching TRBD1. CDR1 is SNHLY and CDR2 is FYNNEI in the germline V gene. This CDR3 contains 17 residues. V shed 1 base and J 4 bases; nucleotides not matched to a gene: 8. The CDR3 spells CASSEGWGQGWADTQYF. In DNA, the CDR3 is TGTGCCAGCAGTGAAGGATGGGGACAGGGGTGGGCAGATACGCAGTATTTT.

Worth noting for this clone: This specimen includes other DNA sequences encoding the same CDR3. The chain carries TRBV7-9 and TRBJ2-3; D may be TRBD1 (5 bases). V shed 1 base and J shed 4 bases, with 18 bases lying between them. The CDR3 length is 17 residues. Germline V gene lookup returns CDR1 SEHNR and CDR2 FQNEAQ (reference sequence). The CDR3 is CASSLGWGRPRADTQYF. As DNA, the CDR3 is TGTGCCAGCAGCTTAGGGTGGGGCAGGCCAAGGGCAGATACGCAGTATTTT.

The chain is built from TRBV6-6 and TRBJ2-7; possibly TRBD1 or TRBD2 for D (5 bases each). CDR3 length: 11 amino acids. The V gene's germline CDR1 is MNHNY and CDR2 SVGAGI (reference sequence). Trimming removed 10 bases from V and 3 bases from J, with 10 bases in between. Written as DNA, the CDR3 is TGTGCCACCACTAGGGGCTACGAGCAGTACTTC. Its translation is CATTRGYEQYF.

This clone was found a few times. The chain couples TRBV6-1 to TRBJ1-2; no firm D call. V was cut by 5 bases and J by 6 bases, with 22 bases left in between. The CDR3 contains 16 residues. Germline V gene sequence: CDR1 MNHNS, CDR2 SASEGT. Here the CDR3 reads CASSKGGLREGNGYTF. As DNA, the CDR3 is TGTGCCAGCAGTAAAGGAGGACTGCGAGAGGGTAATGGCTACACCTTC.

This clone was seen only a few times. The chain recombines TRBV4-1 with TRBJ1-1; D perhaps matches TRBD1 (6 bases). V dropped 3 bases and J dropped 1 base, with 12 bases sitting between them. Germline-derived CDR1 and CDR2 are MGHRA and YSYEKL. This CDR3 spans 15 amino acids. In DNA form, the CDR3 reads TGCGCCAGCAGCCAGACGAGGGGGAAGAACACTGAAGCTTTCTTT. Its protein product is CASSQTRGKNTEAFF.

This clone was seen a few times. The rearrangement uses TRBV7-2 and TRBJ1-2; 7 bases fit TRBD1. CDR3 size: 14 residues. The trim removed 5 bases at V and 4 bases at J, leaving 7 bases unmatched. Germline V gene sequence: CDR1 SGHTA, CDR2 FQGNSA. This chain's CDR3 is CASSRKQGPYGYTF. The DNA for the CDR3 is TGTGCCAGCAGCCGGAAACAGGGGCCCTATGGCTACACCTTC. Using reference TRBV7-2 and TRBJ1-2 for the parts outside the CDR3, the full variable domain is GAGVSQSPSNKVTEKGKDVELRCDPISGHTALYWYRQSLGQGLEFLIYFQGNSAPDKSGLPSDRFSAERTGGSVSTLTIQRTQQEDSAVYLCASSRKQGPYGYTFGSGTRLTVV.

The chain employs TRBV13 and TRBJ2-1, with 7 nucleotides matching TRBD1. Germline loops: CDR1 PRHDT, CDR2 FYEKMQ (reference sequence). This CDR3 is 16 amino acids long. V lost 6 bases to trimming and J lost 0 bases; unmatched junction nucleotides: 8. The CDR3 reads CASSRRQGSSYNEQFF. The CDR3 nucleotides are TGTGCCAGCAGTCGACGACAGGGCAGCTCCTACAATGAGCAGTTCTTC.

The V and J genes are TRBV10-1 and TRBJ2-3; TRBD2 might be the D (7 bases). The V gene's germline CDR1 is WNHNN and CDR2 SYGVQD (reference sequence). V was trimmed by 0 bases and J by 6 bases, leaving 19 bases between them. This CDR3 region has 17 residues. The CDR3 DNA reads as TGCGCCAGCAGTGAGTCGACGTTCCTCGCGGGGGCCGATACGCAGTATTTT. Its translation: CASSESTFLAGADTQYF.

This clone has ten or more counts. The rearrangement uses TRBV18 and TRBJ2-6, with 14 positions matching TRBD2. The germline V gene has CDR1 KGHSH and CDR2 LQKENI. The CDR3 spans 18 residues. The V and J ends lost 3 bases and 1 base, in that order; junction bases with no gene match: 2. The CDR3 is CASSPGTSGGSGANVLTF. As DNA, the CDR3 is TGTGCCAGCTCACCTGGGACTAGCGGGGGATCTGGGGCCAACGTCCTGACTTTC.

V and J are TRBV29-1 and TRBJ1-3; 9 positions agree with TRBD1. Germline CDR1 and CDR2: SQVTM and ANQGSEA. The CDR3 sequence is 15 residues long. The V segment lost 4 bases and the J segment 2 bases; nucleotides outside the gene matches: 6. DNA of the CDR3: TGCAGCGTTGTGACAGGGGGAGGCACTGGAAACACCATATATTTT. This codes for CSVVTGGGTGNTIYF.

The chain carries TRBV27 and TRBJ2-1; TRBD2 aligns across 9 bases. CDR3 length equals 17 residues. Trimming cost V 5 bases and J 2 bases; bases outside gene matches: 10. Germline V gene data show CDR1 as MNHEY and CDR2 as SMNVEV (reference sequence). This CDR3 is CASSHLKGLAAYNEQFF. In DNA form, the CDR3 reads TGTGCCAGCAGTCACCTCAAGGGACTAGCAGCCTACAATGAGCAGTTCTTC.

In its sample, this clone was seen many times. This sequence joins TRBV10-3 and TRBJ1-3; 7 bases match TRBD1. Germline CDR1 is ENHRY and CDR2 is SYGVKD. This CDR3 spans 11 amino acids. V shed 10 bases and J 10 bases; nucleotides not matched to a gene: 7. The CDR3 DNA is TGTGCCACCAGGGGGGAAGGGACCATATATTTT. It is translated as CATRGEGTIYF.

This chain connects TRBV5-1 to TRBJ2-2, with 10 bases lining up with TRBD2. CDR1 and CDR2 (germline): SGHRS, YFSETQ. The CDR3 loop spans 16 amino acids. V trimming: 4 bases; J trimming: 5 bases; junction bases outside the gene matches: 8. CDR3: CASSQPPSGRTGELFF. The CDR3 DNA reads as TGCGCCAGCAGCCAGCCCCCTAGCGGGAGAACCGGGGAGCTGTTTTTT.

CDR3 nucleotides: TGTGCCAGCAGCCCCGGGACAGGTCCCCTCGAGCAGTACTTC. This gives the protein CASSPGTGPLEQYF. This chain connects TRBV7-9 to TRBJ2-7; 8 bases are shared with TRBD1. CDR3 length: 14 residues. Germline loops: CDR1 SEHNR, CDR2 FQNEAQ (reference sequence). The V segment lost 5 bases and the J segment 6 bases; nucleotides outside the gene matches: 9. Looking up the rest from reference TRBV7-9 and TRBJ2-7 gives the full variable domain: DTGVSQNPRHKITKRGQNVTFRCDPISEHNRLYWYRQTLGQGPEFLTYFQNEAQLEKSRLLSDRFSAERPKGSFSTLEIQRTEQGDSAMYLCASSPGTGPLEQYFGPGTRLTVT.

In this sample, this clone turned up a few times. This chain links TRBV5-4 with TRBJ2-1, with 8 bases aligning to TRBD2. After removal of 1 base from V and 1 base from J, the junction contained 7 bases not matched to a gene. The germline CDR1 and CDR2 sequences are SGHNT and YYREEE (reference sequence). CDR3 length: 17 amino acids. The CDR3 is CASSLRLAGKSYNEQFF. CDR3 in DNA: TGTGCCAGCAGCTTGAGGCTAGCGGGCAAGTCCTACAATGAGCAGTTCTTC. The full variable domain, with the rest looked up from reference TRBV5-4 and TRBJ2-1, is ETGVTQSPTHLIKTRGQQVTLRCSSQSGHNTVSWYQQALGQGPQFIFQYYREEENGRGNFPPRFSGLQFPNYSSELNVNALELDDSALYLCASSLRLAGKSYNEQFFGPGTRLTVL.